This T cell receptor beta chain was identified during a study of response to subunit inactivated influenza vaccine (dated by TCRdb to 2016 to 2018). Turning to the overall study: Deep quantitative T cell receptor repertoire profiling was used in the study to track responses to a trivalent subunit inactivated influenza vaccine. Broader findings and caveats from the paper: The authors suggested that each seasonal influenza vaccination may recruit only a limited number of new T cells.

This clonotype was counted only a few times. The specificity of this receptor is unknown. No quality values exist for individual bases; no much larger clone is one base distant. Preparation of the library involved RT-PCR. TCRdb records Illumina HiSeq 2500 as the sequencer. In TCRdb, the public reads were trimmed at Q25 with fastp and aligned with MiXCR, with productive beta chains retained. Every distinct CDR3 protein forms one entry, paired with its most common genes and DNA. Counted in this sample were roughly 710,000 distinct CDR3 sequences; 12% to 15% of them appeared once. About 7.4% of the sample comes from the top ten. The junction shows trimming of 0 bases on V and 5 bases on J, and the gene matches do not reach 12 bases of it. CDR1 SGHRS and CDR2 YFSETQ are derived from the germline V gene. The CDR3 has 17 amino acids, counting the end cysteine and phenylalanine. CDR3 DNA only is kept here, 51 bases in frame from base 1.

The rearrangement joined TRBV5-1 to TRBJ2-5, with TRBD2 matching 8 junction bases. The source of this sequence is a man in his fifties or sixties who received an inactivated influenza vaccine. Donor details come from another sample of the same person, matched by shared clones. The sample in question was PBMCs from blood, obtained 14 to 15 days before vaccination. The DNA reads TGCGCCAGCAGCTTGGCGAATACAGCGGGGGCTTTGGAGACCCAGTACTTC. This codes for CASSLANTAGALETQYF. With all but the CDR3 taken from the reference TRBV5-1 and TRBJ2-5 genes, the full variable domain is: KAGVTQTPRYLIKTRGQQVTLSCSPISGHRSVSWYQQTPGQGLQFLFEYFSETQRNKGNFPGRFSGRQFSNSRSEMNVSTLELGDSALYLCASSLANTAGALETQYFGPGTRLLVL.